This passage covers 5 T cell receptor beta chains from one sample sequenced in a study of STAT3 mutations in large granular lymphocyte leukemia. Points from the study as a whole: Every T-cell large granular lymphocyte leukemia patient had at least one immunodominant TCR beta clonotype.

TCRdb keeps only in-frame clones here, not all; method: immunoSEQ multiplex PCR. The sample includes approximately 22,000 clones, roughly 93% of them seen just once. For these receptors, no antigen is known. Sequenced material: peripheral blood mononuclear cells. The receptors here all came from a man aged 35 to 55 with T-cell large granular lymphocyte leukemia. Some clones in this sample may be carry-over from other donors' samples.

The V and J genes are TRBV19 and TRBJ2-7; D is ambiguous. CDR1 is LNHDA, CDR2 SQIVND, per germline (reference sequence). The CDR3 consists of 14 residues. V lost 7 bases and J 0 bases, leaving 13 bases between the germline ends. The CDR3 DNA sequence: TGTGCCAGTAAGGTGGTCGGCTCCTCCTACGAGCAGTACTTC. Its translation: CASKVVGSSYEQYF.

This clone has just one count. This sequence joins TRBV5-1 and TRBJ2-2; weak D call: TRBD2 (5 bases). Germline lookup yields CDR1 SGHRS and CDR2 YFSETQ. Trimming removed 4 bases from V and 8 bases from J, with 12 bases in between. The CDR3 has 13 residues. CDR3 DNA: TGCGCCAGCAGCCCCAGCGGCACGGGGGAGCTGTTTTTT. It is translated as CASSPSGTGELFF.

V is TRBV5-1 and J is TRBJ2-7; TRBD1 agrees at 11 bases. CDR1 is SGHRS and CDR2 is YFSETQ in the germline V gene. Trimming cost V 0 bases and J 3 bases; bases outside gene matches: 8. This CDR3 comprises 17 residues. CDR3: CASSLAGPGQGDYEQYF. The CDR3 DNA follows: TGCGCCAGCAGCTTGGCCGGCCCGGGACAGGGGGACTACGAGCAGTACTTC. The entire variable domain, with the rest obtained from reference TRBV5-1 and TRBJ2-7, is as follows: KAGVTQTPRYLIKTRGQQVTLSCSPISGHRSVSWYQQTPGQGLQFLFEYFSETQRNKGNFPGRFSGRQFSNSRSEMNVSTLELGDSALYLCASSLAGPGQGDYEQYFGPGTRLTVT.

The chain recombines TRBV5-1 with TRBJ2-7; 8 positions match TRBD1. CDR3 length: 14 residues. Looked up from germline, CDR1 is SGHRS and CDR2 is YFSETQ. J gave up 2 bases and V 4 bases, and 5 bases lay outside the gene matches. In nucleotides, the CDR3 is TGCGCCAGCAGCATAGGGACAGGAGCCTACGAGCAGTACTTC. Its translation is CASSIGTGAYEQYF.

This clone was observed a few times. The rearrangement joins TRBV5-4 to TRBJ1-2, with D maybe TRBD1 (6 bases). This CDR3 is 13 amino acids long. V lost 6 bases to trimming and J lost 4 bases, with 13 bases between them. Looked up from germline, CDR1 is SGHNT and CDR2 is YYREEE (reference sequence). CDR3 coding DNA: TGTGCCAGCACCAGAGCAGGGGCCTATGGCTACACCTTC. It encodes CASTRAGAYGYTF.